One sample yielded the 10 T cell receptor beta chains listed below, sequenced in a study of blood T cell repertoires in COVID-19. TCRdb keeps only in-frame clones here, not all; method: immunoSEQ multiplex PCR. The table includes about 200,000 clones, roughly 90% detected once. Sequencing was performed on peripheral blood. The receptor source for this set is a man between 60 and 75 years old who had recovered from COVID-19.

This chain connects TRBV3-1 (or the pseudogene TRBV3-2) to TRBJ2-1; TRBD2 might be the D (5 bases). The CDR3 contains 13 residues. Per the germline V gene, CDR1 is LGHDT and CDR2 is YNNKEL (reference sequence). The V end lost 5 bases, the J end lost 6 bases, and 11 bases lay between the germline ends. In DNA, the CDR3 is TGTGCCAGCAGCTTCGGACTGGCCAATGAGCAGTTCTTC. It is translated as CASSFGLANEQFF.

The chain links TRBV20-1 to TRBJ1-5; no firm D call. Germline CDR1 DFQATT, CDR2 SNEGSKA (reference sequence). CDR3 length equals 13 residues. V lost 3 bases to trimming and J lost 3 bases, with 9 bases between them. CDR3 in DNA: TGCAGTGCTAGTGGCCAGGACAATCAGCCCCAGCATTTT. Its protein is CSASGQDNQPQHF.

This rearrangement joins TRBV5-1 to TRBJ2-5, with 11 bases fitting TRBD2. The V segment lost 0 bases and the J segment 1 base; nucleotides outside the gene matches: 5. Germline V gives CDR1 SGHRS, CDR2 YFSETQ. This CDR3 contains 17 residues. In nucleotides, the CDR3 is TGCGCCAGCAGCTTGGCCCCGACTAGCGGGATCCAAGAGACCCAGTACTTC. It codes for CASSLAPTSGIQETQYF.

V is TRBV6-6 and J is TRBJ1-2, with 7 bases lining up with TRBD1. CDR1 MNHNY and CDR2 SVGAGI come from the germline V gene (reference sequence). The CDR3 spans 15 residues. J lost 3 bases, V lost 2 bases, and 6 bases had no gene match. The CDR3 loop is CASSYLGDSHYGYTF. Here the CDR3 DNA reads TGTGCCAGCAGTTACCTCGGGGACAGCCACTATGGCTACACCTTC.

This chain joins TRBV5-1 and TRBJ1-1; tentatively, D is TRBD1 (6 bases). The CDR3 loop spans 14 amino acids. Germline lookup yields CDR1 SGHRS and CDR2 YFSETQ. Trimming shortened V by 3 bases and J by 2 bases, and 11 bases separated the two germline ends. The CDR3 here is CASSSWTENTEAFF. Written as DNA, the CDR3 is TGCGCCAGCAGCTCTTGGACAGAAAACACTGAAGCTTTCTTT.

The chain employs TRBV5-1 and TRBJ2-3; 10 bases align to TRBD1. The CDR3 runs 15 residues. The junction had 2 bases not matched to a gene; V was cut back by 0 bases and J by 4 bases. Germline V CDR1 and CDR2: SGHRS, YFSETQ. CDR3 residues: CASSLGDRGPDTQYF. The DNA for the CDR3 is TGCGCCAGCAGCTTGGGGGACAGGGGCCCAGATACGCAGTATTTT.

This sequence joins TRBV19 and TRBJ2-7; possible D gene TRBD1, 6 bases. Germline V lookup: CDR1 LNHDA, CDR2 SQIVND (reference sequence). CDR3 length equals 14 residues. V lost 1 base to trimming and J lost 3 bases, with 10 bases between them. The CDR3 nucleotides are TGTGCCAGTAGTATAGGCCAGGGGTTCTACGAGCAGTACTTC. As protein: CASSIGQGFYEQYF.

In DNA form, the CDR3 reads TGTGCCAGCAGTGGACGGGACAGGGGGAAAGATTCACCCCTCCACTTT. It translates to CASSGRDRGKDSPLHF. J is TRBJ1-6 and V is TRBV28, with TRBD1 matching 11 bases. CDR1 is MDHEN and CDR2 is SYDVKM in the germline V gene. Trimming cost V 5 bases and J 8 bases; bases outside gene matches: 8. The CDR3 runs to 16 residues.

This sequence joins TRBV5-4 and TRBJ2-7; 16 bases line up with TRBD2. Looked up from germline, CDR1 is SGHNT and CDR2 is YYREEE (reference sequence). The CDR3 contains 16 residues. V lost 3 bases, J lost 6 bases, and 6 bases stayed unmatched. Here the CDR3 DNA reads TGTGCCAGCAGCTCGGGACTAGCGGGAGGGCTCCGCGAGCAGTACTTC. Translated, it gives CASSSGLAGGLREQYF.

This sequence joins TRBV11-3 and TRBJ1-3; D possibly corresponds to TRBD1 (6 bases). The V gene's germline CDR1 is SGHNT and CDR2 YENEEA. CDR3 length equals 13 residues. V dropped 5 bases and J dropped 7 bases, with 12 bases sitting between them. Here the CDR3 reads CASSRGGANTIYF. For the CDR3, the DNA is TGTGCCAGCAGCCGCGGGGGCGCGAACACCATATATTTT. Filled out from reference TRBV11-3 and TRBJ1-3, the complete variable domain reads EAGVVQSPRYKIIEKKQPVAFWCNPISGHNTLYWYLQNLGQGPELLIRYENEEAVDDSQLPKDRFSAERLKGVDSTLKIQPAELGDSAVYLCASSRGGANTIYFGEGSWLTVV.